This TCR beta chain was obtained from a study of Ad26.COV2.S vaccination and SARS-CoV-2 variants. Study summary: Once or twice, 56 days apart, Ad26.COV2.S was delivered intramuscularly.

Treatment denoted: around 19 received Ad26.COV2.S at low or high dose, single or two shots; roughly five received placebo; per-sample allocation not given. Specimens were obtained on day 63 following the first vaccine or placebo injection. The individual, an adult aged 18-55 years, was a donor in Boston. Looked up from germline, CDR1 is SGHAT and CDR2 is FQNNGV. The CDR3 spans 10 residues. V lost 8 bases, J lost 13 bases, and 12 bases lay in between. A note on this clone: Its antigen remains unidentified.

Here immunoSEQ multiplex PCR was the method, and the copy in TCRdb shows in-frame clones only, minus some. The sample includes about 480,000 clones, about 83% of them seen just once. Study-level findings and limits: Vaccinees displayed broader spike-specific TCR repertoires than placebo recipients.

This TCR was recovered from a person aged 18 to 59 who received the Ad26.COV2.S COVID-19 vaccine or a placebo. Sequenced material: peripheral blood, taken in a trial of Ad26.COV2.S vaccine versus placebo. The chain links TRBV11-2 to TRBJ2-1, with D maybe TRBD2 (5 bases). The CDR3 DNA reads as TGTGCCAGCGGCGGGCTCTCCCAGTTCTTC. Protein product: CASGGLSQFF.